This T cell receptor (beta chain) was captured in a study of blood T cells in healthy people across ages. Study information: Template-switching capture recovered about one barcoded beta molecule per two T cells.

A remark on this clonotype: What it binds is not known.

The use of a sample-barcoded 5' primer and a J-beta primer mix characterized a second PCR of roughly 6 to 11 cycles. Via MiXCR, TCRdb re-called the 5' RACE reads, giving one row per CDR3 protein. The data show 1,300,000 or so distinct CDR3 sequences, roughly 64% seen once. Whole-study results and caveats: Higher diversity, along with more naive CD4+ cells, distinguished long-lived donors from aged donors. Across samples, TCR beta diversity tracked strongly with naive T cell percentage.

Germline V gives CDR1 SGHTA, CDR2 FQGNSA. V was clipped by 5 bases and J by 7 bases, with 17 bases between them. The CDR3 length is 15 residues. Every participating donor contributed approximately 10 milliliters of peripheral blood through a draw. The genes are TRBV7-2 and TRBJ2-2; the D is unclear. The sequenced sample was blood. This receptor was taken from a man in his late teens or twenties in good health. The CDR3 bases are TGTGCCAGCAGCCCCGGACGAGCCCTCGTCGGGGAGCTGTTTTTT. Encoded protein: CASSPGRALVGELFF.